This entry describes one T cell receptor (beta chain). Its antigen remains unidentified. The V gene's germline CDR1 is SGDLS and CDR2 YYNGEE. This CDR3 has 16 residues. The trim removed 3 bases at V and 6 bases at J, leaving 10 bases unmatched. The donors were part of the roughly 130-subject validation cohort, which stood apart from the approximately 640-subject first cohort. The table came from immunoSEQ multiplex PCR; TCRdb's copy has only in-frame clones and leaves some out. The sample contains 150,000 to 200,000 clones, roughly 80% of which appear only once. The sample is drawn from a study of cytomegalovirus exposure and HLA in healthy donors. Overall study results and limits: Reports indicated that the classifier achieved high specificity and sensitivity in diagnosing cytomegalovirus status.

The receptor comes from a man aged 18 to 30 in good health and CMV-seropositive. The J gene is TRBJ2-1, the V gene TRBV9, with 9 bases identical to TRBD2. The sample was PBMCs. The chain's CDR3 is CASSGLLAGAVNEQFF. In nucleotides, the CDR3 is TGTGCCAGCAGCGGTTTATTAGCGGGAGCGGTCAATGAGCAGTTCTTC. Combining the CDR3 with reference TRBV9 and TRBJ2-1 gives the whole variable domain DSGVTQTPKHLITATGQRVTLRCSPRSGDLSVYWYQQSLDQGLQFLIQYYNGEERAKGNILERFSAQQFPDLHSELNLSSLELGDSALYFCASSGLLAGAVNEQFFGPGTRLTVL.